The rows below give T cell receptor beta chains drawn from one sample of a study of blood T cell repertoires in COVID-19. Assay used: immunoSEQ multiplex PCR; TCRdb lists only in-frame clones, some missing. The sample contains roughly 330,000 clones, over 75% of which appear only once. The sequenced sample was PBMCs or T cells enriched from blood (not recorded which). All receptors come from a woman between 25 and 40 years old who had recovered from COVID-19. Both conserved end residues are part of each CDR3. A D gene is named only where the DNA matches it firmly. For some rows the clone size is stated as once, few or many, or as a class when expanded; others skip it.

clone_size	v_call	j_call	d_call	cdr3_nt	cdr3_aa
.	TRBV10-3	TRBJ2-7	TRBD2	TGTGCCCACTCCCCGGGACTAGCGGGATACGAGCAGTACTTC	CAHSPGLAGYEQYF
.	TRBV19	TRBJ2-7	.	TGTGCCAGTAGTACCCGTTTGGGCGGGGTTTCTACCTACGAGCAGTACTTC	CASSTRLGGVSTYEQYF
.	TRBV7-9	TRBJ1-2	.	TGTGCCAGCAGCCCCCTACAGGCTCTCTCTGGCTACACCTTC	CASSPLQALSGYTF
.	TRBV3-1/TRBV3-2	TRBJ1-1	.	TGTGCCAGCAGCCAAATGGGTCCGGGGGAAGCTTTCTTT	CASSQMGPGEAFF
.	TRBV29-1	TRBJ1-1	.	TGCAGCGTTGTAGGGGTTACTGAAGCTTTCTTT	CSVVGVTEAFF
once	TRBV5-8	TRBJ2-1	.	TGTGCCAGCAGCGCCCGGGTATACAATGAGCAGTTCTTC	CASSARVYNEQFF
few	TRBV27	TRBJ1-5	.	TGTGCCAGCAGTTCAAGGGGGAAGAGCAATCAGCCCCAGCATTTT	CASSSRGKSNQPQHF
.	TRBV27	TRBJ1-2	.	TGTGCCAGCACTGATAACGCCGGGACTCTATATGGCTACACCTTC	CASTDNAGTLYGYTF
.	TRBV27	TRBJ1-3	.	TGTGCCAGCTCGGAGGGCTACTCTGGAAACACCATATATTTT	CASSEGYSGNTIYF
.	TRBV18	TRBJ2-7	.	TGTGCCAGCTCACCACCGGGCAGGCCGACCTACGAGCAGTACTTC	CASSPPGRPTYEQYF
.	TRBV7-8	TRBJ2-5	TRBD2	TGTGCCAGCAGCTCCCCCCGGACTAGCGGGGGGGGAGAGACCCAGTACTTC	CASSSPRTSGGGETQYF
.	TRBV9	TRBJ2-2	TRBD2	TGTGCCAGCAGCGTAGGGCTAGCGGGGGGACTAAACACCGGGGAGCTGTTTTTT	CASSVGLAGGLNTGELFF
.	TRBV6-5	TRBJ2-2	.	TGTGCCAGCTATCGGGGGAACAACACCGGGGAGCTGTTTTTT	CASYRGNNTGELFF
.	TRBV18	TRBJ2-1	.	TGTGCCAGCTCACCAATATCAGAGGCCTACAATGAGCAGTTCTTC	CASSPISEAYNEQFF
once	TRBV5-4	TRBJ2-7	.	TGTGCCAGCAGTCCGGGACTCAGCTCCTACGAGCAGTACTTC	CASSPGLSSYEQYF
.	TRBV5-8	TRBJ1-1	TRBD1	TGTGCCAGCAACCCCGGGACAGGGGGAACTGAAGCTTTCTTT	CASNPGTGGTEAFF
.	TRBV4-1	TRBJ2-3	TRBD2	TGCGCCAGCAGCCAAGTGGGGACTAGCGGGGGCACAGATACGCAGTATTTT	CASSQVGTSGGTDTQYF
.	TRBV6-5	TRBJ1-1	.	TGTGCCAGCAGCCGGGGGGGGACTGAAGCTTTCTTT	CASSRGGTEAFF
.	TRBV5-1	TRBJ1-3	.	TGCGCCAGCAGCTTGGATCCAGGGGGAAACACCATATATTTT	CASSLDPGGNTIYF
.	TRBV5-1	TRBJ1-2	.	TGCGCCAGCAGCTTGGACCAGGTGGTTGGCTACACCTTC	CASSLDQVVGYTF
.	TRBV10-2	TRBJ2-3	.	TGCGCCAGCAGCGGCAGGGGCACAGATACGCAGTATTTT	CASSGRGTDTQYF
.	TRBV19	TRBJ1-5	.	TGTGCCAGTAGTCCAGGGCCAGTCCTGGATAGCAATCAGCCCCAGCATTTT	CASSPGPVLDSNQPQHF
.	TRBV7-2	TRBJ2-1	TRBD2	TGTGCCAGCAGTCTAGCGGGGGGTTACAATGAGCAGTTCTTC	CASSLAGGYNEQFF
.	TRBV5-4	TRBJ1-1	TRBD1	TGTGCCATAAAGAGGACAGGGGGCACTGAAGCTTTCTTT	CAIKRTGGTEAFF
.	TRBV20-1	TRBJ1-1	.	TGCAGTGCAGTGGGGCTCACTGAAGCTTTCTTT	CSAVGLTEAFF
.	TRBV19	TRBJ1-6	.	TGTGCCAGCCGACCATGGGGGGGCTCACATTCACCCCTCCACTTT	CASRPWGGSHSPLHF
.	TRBV7-9	TRBJ1-2	.	TGTGCCAGCAGCTCAAATACGGGGGGCTACACCTTC	CASSSNTGGYTF
.	TRBV3-1/TRBV3-2	TRBJ2-3	.	TGTGCCAGCAGCCAAGATCCTCGGTGGACGCAGTATTTT	CASSQDPRWTQYF
.	TRBV3-1/TRBV3-2	TRBJ1-2	.	TGTGCCAGCAGCCTCAGGGCTGGCTACACCTTC	CASSLRAGYTF
few	TRBV5-4	TRBJ2-1	TRBD1	TGTGCCAGCAGCTGGAAAGTAAACAGGGGTTCCTACAATGAGCAGTTCTTC	CASSWKVNRGSYNEQFF
.	TRBV10-3	TRBJ1-1	.	TGTGCCATCAGTGAGAGGGGGATGAACACTGAAGCTTTCTTT	CAISERGMNTEAFF
.	TRBV4-2	TRBJ1-2	TRBD1	TGTGCCAGCAGCGTCGAACAGGGGAACTATGGCTACACCTTC	CASSVEQGNYGYTF